This TCR beta chain came from a study of identical twins. Study-wide results and caveats: Twin sharing of out-of-frame TCR alpha was underestimated by models in monozygotic pairs.

J gave up 10 bases and V 5 bases, and 17 bases lay outside the gene matches. The V gene's germline CDR1 is SEHNR and CDR2 FQNEAQ (reference sequence). CDR3 length: 16 residues. TCRdb re-analysed the 5' RACE reads in MiXCR, keeping a single row per CDR3 protein. The profile covers approximately 530,000 distinct CDR3 sequences, with about 22% appearing a single time and more than 0.4% taken by the ten largest. A word on this clonotype: Its target is not known.

The data were also submitted as part of a second study, on yellow fever vaccine responses in identical twins. As reported in that work: Convergence reportedly seemed to mark part of the twins' vaccine T cell response, with personalization marking the rest.

The sequence was collected from a woman aged 18-35 years in good health. The sequenced material came from CD4+ T cells sorted from blood. The rearrangement joins TRBV7-9 to TRBJ2-5, with 9 positions matching TRBD1. The CDR3 sequence: CASSLGTGWTEGYQYF. CDR3 sequence (DNA): TGTGCCAGCAGCCTAGGGACAGGGTGGACTGAAGGATACCAGTACTTC. Using reference TRBV7-9 and TRBJ2-5 for the parts outside the CDR3, the full variable domain is DTGVSQNPRHKITKRGQNVTFRCDPISEHNRLYWYRQTLGQGPEFLTYFQNEAQLEKSRLLSDRFSAERPKGSFSTLEIQRTEQGDSAMYLCASSLGTGWTEGYQYFGPGTRLLVL.